The rows below give T cell receptor beta chains drawn from one sample of a study of beta chain features in type 1 diabetes. Clones were read by immunoSEQ multiplex PCR, and TCRdb kept only the in-frame ones, dropping some. Among hundreds of thousands of clones listed, 14% were seen once. The specimen was central memory CD4+ T cells from blood. The receptor set was obtained from a man aged 25-45 years in good health. Each CDR3 is given with its conserved first and last residue. The D gene is left open where the match is weak. Rows may omit the clone size; those that give it use once, few, many or a size class.

len: 15
d_gene: -
v_gene: TRBV4-1
abundance: -
j_gene: TRBJ2-1
CDR3aa: CASSQGGSSYNEQFF
CDR3nt: TGCGCCAGCAGCCAAGGGGGGTCCTCCTACAATGAGCAGTTCTTC

len: 16
d_gene: TRBD2
v_gene: TRBV4-3
abundance: few
j_gene: TRBJ2-1
CDR3aa: CASSRGLMSSYNEQFF
CDR3nt: TGCGCCAGCAGCCGGGGACTAATGAGCTCCTACAATGAGCAGTTCTTC

len: 12
d_gene: -
v_gene: TRBV29-1
abundance: -
j_gene: TRBJ1-1
CDR3aa: CSVDRLIGQAFF
CDR3nt: TGCAGCGTTGACCGTCTGATCGGCCAAGCTTTCTTT

len: 12
d_gene: -
v_gene: TRBV30
abundance: -
j_gene: TRBJ1-2
CDR3aa: CAWKKLNYGYTF
CDR3nt: TGTGCCTGGAAGAAGCTTAACTATGGCTACACCTTC

len: 14
d_gene: TRBD1
v_gene: TRBV29-1
abundance: few
j_gene: TRBJ2-1
CDR3aa: CSVLTGFEYNEQFF
CDR3nt: TGCAGCGTTTTGACAGGGTTTGAATACAATGAGCAGTTCTTC

len: 15
d_gene: -
v_gene: TRBV10-3
abundance: -
j_gene: TRBJ2-2
CDR3aa: CAISTTRTFSGELFF
CDR3nt: TGTGCCATCAGTACTACGCGAACATTCTCCGGGGAGCTGTTTTTT

len: 16
d_gene: TRBD1
v_gene: TRBV11-2
abundance: -
j_gene: TRBJ1-1
CDR3aa: CASSRARDREITEAFF
CDR3nt: TGTGCCAGCAGCCGGGCACGGGACAGGGAGATCACTGAAGCTTTCTTT

len: 14
d_gene: -
v_gene: TRBV19
abundance: few
j_gene: TRBJ1-1
CDR3aa: CASTPGPGNTEAFF
CDR3nt: TGTGCCAGTACCCCGGGGCCAGGGAACACTGAAGCTTTCTTT

len: 11
d_gene: -
v_gene: TRBV6-1
abundance: -
j_gene: TRBJ2-3
CDR3aa: CASSVTDTQYF
CDR3nt: TGTGCCAGCAGTGTCACAGATACGCAGTATTTT

len: 14
d_gene: -
v_gene: TRBV7-2
abundance: -
j_gene: TRBJ2-3
CDR3aa: CASSSVGGRDTQYF
CDR3nt: TGTGCCAGCAGCTCCGTGGGGGGCCGTGATACGCAGTATTTT